The subject of this entry is one T cell receptor (beta chain). The sample is drawn from a study of blood T cell repertoires in COVID-19. The overall study: Some COVID-19 samples were acute and others convalescent; all came from the United States, Italy and Spain.

Method: immunoSEQ multiplex PCR; TCRdb's copy keeps in-frame clones and lacks some. This repertoire shows fewer than 150,000 clones, approximately 83% found once; its top ten account for around 20%. The V segment lost 9 bases and the J segment 4 bases; nucleotides outside the gene matches: 7. The CDR3 has 14 amino acids. Germline-derived CDR1 and CDR2 are LNHDA and SQIVND (reference sequence). The V call is TRBV19, the J call TRBJ2-2, with 8 nucleotides matching TRBD1. Sequencing was done on a sample of peripheral blood. This receptor was taken from a woman aged 50 to 60 who had recovered from COVID-19. The CDR3 DNA reads TGTGCCAGCCTCGCACAGGGGGGCACCGGGGAGCTGTTTTTT. It specifies CASLAQGGTGELFF.